Presented here are 5 T cell receptor beta chains from one specimen sequenced in a study of PD-1 blockade in classical Hodgkin lymphoma. The time point denotes: cycle 4 day 1 (C4D1), after about 6 weeks of nivolumab. Every patient had relapsed following autologous stem cell transplantation, and cohorts differed in brentuximab vedotin exposure. Purified CD4+ T cells were obtained from thawed PBMCs through magnetic negative selection. Produced via immunoSEQ multiplex PCR; TCRdb's table is partial and in-frame only. The table records approximately 31,000 clones, about 81% of them present only once. The source material was CD4+ T cells from blood, sampled before the fourth cycle of nivolumab. All receptors come from a human donor with classical Hodgkin lymphoma.

The chain has TRBV19 and TRBJ2-3, with D perhaps matching TRBD1 (5 bases). Trimming took 5 bases from V and 5 from J, leaving 8 bases between them. The CDR3 is made up of 12 amino acids. CDR1 is LNHDA and CDR2 is SQIVND in the germline V gene (reference sequence). This CDR3 reads CASSGRGDTQYF. CDR3 in DNA: TGTGCCAGTAGTGGTAGGGGAGATACGCAGTATTTT.

V gene TRBV7-3 combines with J gene TRBJ1-1, with D possibly matching TRBD1 (5 bases). The germline V gene has CDR1 SGHTA and CDR2 FQGTGA. Between the trimmed V and J ends, which lost 8 bases and 3 bases, there was a span of 13 bases. CDR3 size: 13 residues. DNA for the CDR3: TGTGCCAGCTCGAGGGGAAGTGACACTGAAGCTTTCTTT. Translating gives CASSRGSDTEAFF.

The chain is built from TRBV28 and TRBJ2-5; 8 bases are a match to TRBD1. This CDR3 contains 13 residues. Germline V gives CDR1 MDHEN, CDR2 SYDVKM. Trimming took 7 bases from V and 5 from J; bases not matched to a gene: 6. CDR3 in DNA: TGTGCCAGCATTTACAGGGGGAAGGAGACCCAGTACTTC. As protein: CASIYRGKETQYF.

Details on this clone: At one end the junction does not follow the germline gene, possibly because of a read error. The chain has TRBV6-1 and TRBJ2-5; no clear D gene. This CDR3 spans 9 amino acids. In germline, CDR1 is MNHNS, CDR2 SASEGT. CDR3 sequence: CASSEEVHF. CDR3 bases: TGTGCCAGCAGTGAAGAGGTGCACTTC.

This clone was seen a handful of times. This sequence joins TRBV6-5 and TRBJ1-5; possible D gene TRBD1, 6 bases. Germline values: CDR1 MNHEY, CDR2 SVGAGI. Trimming took off 6 bases at V and 9 bases at J, with 15 bases between the two ends. This CDR3 has 13 residues. The CDR3 DNA reads TGTGCCAGCAGGCGGAGGGGGAGGGGGCCCCAGCATTTT. Residues: CASRRRGRGPQHF.